This T cell receptor (beta chain) was found in a study of blood T cells in healthy people across ages. General study results and limits: Relative to aged donors, long-lived donors carried more naive CD4+ cells and displayed higher diversity. Older age coincided with a roughly linear decline in TCR beta diversity per million T cells.

About this clonotype itself: Its antigen is unknown.

Next came a second PCR, run for about 6 to 11 cycles, which used a sample-barcoded 5' primer along with a J-beta primer mix. Each cDNA molecule, via a template-switch adaptor with 12 random nucleotides, was tagged. Sequencing of every sample gave 2.5 million or more CDR3-containing paired-end reads. MiXCR, run by TCRdb on the 5' RACE reads, gives a single entry per CDR3 protein. Among 780,000 or so distinct CDR3 sequences listed, 56% were seen once. This CDR3 has 12 amino acids. Germline loops: CDR1 MNHEY, CDR2 SVGAGI. Germline trimming cut 5 bases from V and 10 bases from J; bases unmatched to any gene: 4.

The chain employs TRBV6-5 and TRBJ2-5; 10 nucleotides align to TRBD2. The sequenced sample was blood. This TCR was sampled from a middle-aged man in good health. DNA for the CDR3: TGTGCCAGCAGTCTAGCGGGAGAGGGCCAGTACTTC. This gives the protein CASSLAGEGQYF.